The rows below give T cell receptor beta chains drawn from one sample of a study of blood T cell repertoires in COVID-19. Measured with immunoSEQ multiplex PCR; TCRdb has only the in-frame clones, and not every one. The sample includes about 300,000 clones, around nine tenths seen only once; the top ten take about 1.7%. Sequenced input: peripheral blood. Source of these receptors: a woman aged 25 to 39 with COVID-19, enrolled during active disease. The CDR3 runs from the conserved cysteine through the conserved F or W. D genes are given only for firm matches.

j_call: TRBJ2-1
v_call: TRBV2
d_call: TRBD2
cdr3_nt: TGTGCCAGCAGTGGTACCGGTGGACTAGCGGGGGGCCCCTACAATGAGCAGTTCTTC
cdr3_aa: CASSGTGGLAGGPYNEQFF

j_call: TRBJ1-6
v_call: TRBV2
d_call: NA
cdr3_nt: TGTGCCAGCAGTGAAGGGGGGCGCTGGAATTCACCCCTCCACTTT
cdr3_aa: CASSEGGRWNSPLHF

j_call: TRBJ1-3
v_call: TRBV5-6
d_call: NA
cdr3_nt: TGTGCCAGCAGCTCGGGACACATCTCTGGAAACACCATATATTTT
cdr3_aa: CASSSGHISGNTIYF

j_call: TRBJ1-2
v_call: TRBV28
d_call: NA
cdr3_nt: TGTGCCAGCAGAAGGGCGACTACCTATGGCTACACCTTC
cdr3_aa: CASRRATTYGYTF

j_call: TRBJ2-3
v_call: TRBV18
d_call: NA
cdr3_nt: TGTGCCAGCTCACCCGGACAGAACGGGAGGTCGGCGCAGTATTTT
cdr3_aa: CASSPGQNGRSAQYF

j_call: TRBJ2-7
v_call: TRBV5-1
d_call: TRBD1
cdr3_nt: TGCGCCAGCAGCTCGGGACAGGGCTTTAAAACCTACGAGCAGTACTTC
cdr3_aa: CASSSGQGFKTYEQYF

j_call: TRBJ1-2
v_call: TRBV14
d_call: NA
cdr3_nt: TGTGCCAGCAGCCCCAACCAGGGATTCTTAAACTATGGCTACACCTTC
cdr3_aa: CASSPNQGFLNYGYTF

j_call: TRBJ1-2
v_call: TRBV28
d_call: TRBD1
cdr3_nt: TGTGCCAGCAGCGGACAGGGTGGAATCGGCTACACCTTC
cdr3_aa: CASSGQGGIGYTF

j_call: TRBJ2-7
v_call: TRBV11-2
d_call: TRBD2
cdr3_nt: TGTGCCAGCAGGCGCCCAGGGAGGGCCTACGAGCAGTACTTC
cdr3_aa: CASRRPGRAYEQYF

j_call: TRBJ1-2
v_call: TRBV28
d_call: NA
cdr3_nt: TGTGCCAGCAGTTTCGGGAGGACCCATGGCTACACCTTC
cdr3_aa: CASSFGRTHGYTF

j_call: TRBJ2-3
v_call: TRBV7-2
d_call: NA
cdr3_nt: TGTGCCAGCAGCTGGAGCGGAGATACGCAGTATTTT
cdr3_aa: CASSWSGDTQYF

j_call: TRBJ1-1
v_call: TRBV12-5
d_call: NA
cdr3_nt: TGTGCTAGTGGTTCTATTCTGGGCAGTCCACCCATGAACACTGAAGCTTTCTTT
cdr3_aa: CASGSILGSPPMNTEAFF

j_call: TRBJ2-1
v_call: TRBV15
d_call: NA
cdr3_nt: TGTGCCACCAGCCTGCGGGCGCCCAATGAGCAGTTCTTC
cdr3_aa: CATSLRAPNEQFF

j_call: TRBJ2-1
v_call: TRBV27
d_call: TRBD1
cdr3_nt: TGTGCCAGCAGTTTACAGGGGGCAAATGAGCAGTTCTTC
cdr3_aa: CASSLQGANEQFF

j_call: TRBJ1-3
v_call: TRBV5-8
d_call: TRBD1
cdr3_nt: TGTGCCAGCAGCTTGGCCGGGACAGCTGGAAACACCATATATTTT
cdr3_aa: CASSLAGTAGNTIYF

j_call: TRBJ2-7
v_call: TRBV2
d_call: NA
cdr3_nt: TGTGCCAGCAGTGTTGGGCAGGGCGAAACCTACGAGCAGTACTTC
cdr3_aa: CASSVGQGETYEQYF

j_call: TRBJ1-1
v_call: TRBV19
d_call: TRBD1
cdr3_nt: TGTGCCAGTAGTACAGGGGGCGGGGTGGTTGAAGCTTTCTTT
cdr3_aa: CASSTGGGVVEAFF

j_call: TRBJ2-6
v_call: TRBV5-4
d_call: NA
cdr3_nt: TGTGCCAGCAGCCCTCCAGGTTCGGGGGCCAACGTCCTGACTTTC
cdr3_aa: CASSPPGSGANVLTF

j_call: TRBJ1-1
v_call: TRBV28
d_call: NA
cdr3_nt: TGTGCCAGCAGTGAAAGGGGGAAGGCTTTCTTT
cdr3_aa: CASSERGKAFF

j_call: TRBJ2-3
v_call: TRBV28
d_call: TRBD2
cdr3_nt: TGTGCCAGCAGATCGGGGGGTAGTACAGATACGCAGTATTTT
cdr3_aa: CASRSGGSTDTQYF

j_call: TRBJ1-6
v_call: TRBV28
d_call: NA
cdr3_nt: TGTGCCAGCAGAGGGGCCGGCGGTTCACCCCTCCACTTT
cdr3_aa: CASRGAGGSPLHF

j_call: TRBJ1-2
v_call: TRBV7-8
d_call: TRBD1
cdr3_nt: TGTGCCAGCGGACCGGGACAGGGGATTACTAACTATGGCTACACCTTC
cdr3_aa: CASGPGQGITNYGYTF

j_call: TRBJ2-2
v_call: TRBV7-8
d_call: TRBD2
cdr3_nt: TGTGCCAGCAGCTGGGGGACTAGCGGGGCTACCGGGGAGCTGTTTTTT
cdr3_aa: CASSWGTSGATGELFF

j_call: TRBJ2-5
v_call: TRBV24-1
d_call: NA
cdr3_nt: TGTGCCACCAGTGATCCAGGGACTGCGGAAGAGACCCAGTACTTC
cdr3_aa: CATSDPGTAEETQYF

j_call: TRBJ1-3
v_call: TRBV3-1/TRBV3-2
d_call: NA
cdr3_nt: TGTGCCAGCAGTCTTAATCAGGGTTCTGGGCGAAACACCATATATTTT
cdr3_aa: CASSLNQGSGRNTIYF

j_call: TRBJ1-2
v_call: TRBV27
d_call: NA
cdr3_nt: TGTGCCGCGGGGGTTTCCTGGAGCTACACCTTC
cdr3_aa: CAAGVSWSYTF

j_call: TRBJ1-1
v_call: TRBV3-1/TRBV3-2
d_call: NA
cdr3_nt: TGTGCCAGCAGCCAAGGGCAGGTTCTGAACACTGAAGCTTTCTTT
cdr3_aa: CASSQGQVLNTEAFF